The 19 T cell receptor beta chains given below trace back to one sample, sequenced in a study of cytomegalovirus exposure and HLA in healthy donors (dated by TCRdb to 2016 to 2017). The method was the immunoSEQ multiplex PCR assay. A mixture of 60 forward primers for TCR Vbeta segments and 13 reverse primers for TCR Jbeta segments was used in the multiplex PCR. This immuneACCESS table, as held by TCRdb, lists in-frame sequences with V and J called but not all clones. Of the missing ones, under half trace to an unresolved V gene in checked studies; the others have no known cause. This sample is represented by about 170,000 clones; around 84% of them were singletons. 1% of the sample lies in the top ten. Sequenced sample: PBMCs. These receptors were taken from a boy aged 2 to 10 in good health and CMV-seronegative.

This chain uses TRBV5-1 with TRBJ2-2; 7 positions match TRBD2. Germline V gene data show CDR1 as SGHRS and CDR2 as YFSETQ. V gave up 4 bases and J gave up 6 bases; unmatched junction bases: 3. The CDR3 totals 13 residues. CDR3 sequence: CASSPGLAGELFF. CDR3 sequence (DNA): TGCGCCAGCAGCCCCGGACTAGCCGGGGAGCTGTTTTTT.

This clone was detected only a few times. This rearrangement joins TRBV10-3 to TRBJ1-1, with D possibly TRBD1 on 6 matching bases. The V and J ends lost 0 bases and 4 bases respectively, with 27 bases between them. From germline, CDR1 is ENHRY and CDR2 SYGVKD. The CDR3 has 20 amino acids. CDR3 nucleotides: TGTGCCATCAGTGAGTCGGTGGTACGGGACACCAAATTACGGGGCACTGAAGCTTTCTTT. This encodes CAISESVVRDTKLRGTEAFF.

The gene calls are TRBV7-2 and TRBJ2-1; 12 positions agree with TRBD2. The CDR3 is 15 amino acids. Losses at the gene ends were 2 bases for V and 9 bases for J; bases not matched to a gene: 5. Germline CDR1 is SGHTA and CDR2 is FQGNSA. This CDR3 reads CASSLLAGGPSEQFF. DNA for the CDR3: TGTGCCAGCAGCTTACTAGCGGGGGGGCCGAGTGAGCAGTTCTTC.

This clone was counted a single time. In nucleotides, the CDR3 is TGTGCCAGCAGCGGACTAGCGGGAGTTAGCTACGAGCAGTACTTC. This translates into CASSGLAGVSYEQYF. This chain joins TRBV6-5 and TRBJ2-7; TRBD2 aligns across 13 bases. The CDR3 spans 15 residues. Germline V gene data show CDR1 as MNHEY and CDR2 as SVGAGI. Germline trimming cut 6 bases from V and 3 bases from J; bases unmatched to any gene: 5.

V is TRBV28 and J is TRBJ2-7; 7 positions match TRBD2. V lost 8 bases, J lost 2 bases, and 9 bases stayed unmatched. The CDR3 contains 14 residues. Germline V gives CDR1 MDHEN, CDR2 SYDVKM. The DNA for the CDR3 is TGTGCCAGCTCGAGTAGCGGGTCGACCTACGAGCAGTACTTC. Translating gives CASSSSGSTYEQYF.

This clone has just a few counts. The rearrangement uses TRBV25-1 and TRBJ1-1; D is undetermined. Germline CDR1 is MGHDK and CDR2 is SYGVNS. The length of the CDR3 is 13 residues. Between the trimmed V and J ends, which lost 2 bases and 0 bases, there was a span of 4 bases. The CDR3 loop reads CASSERLNTEAFF. CDR3 DNA sequence: TGTGCCAGCAGTGAACGGTTGAACACTGAAGCTTTCTTT.

In this sample, this clone turned up a few times. The rearrangement uses TRBV27 and TRBJ1-2; 12 positions agree with TRBD1. This CDR3 has 17 amino acids. The germline gives CDR1 MNHEY, CDR2 SMNVEV (reference sequence). Trimming at V came to 7 bases and at J to 2 bases, leaving 11 bases not matched to a gene. CDR3 sequence (DNA): TGTGCCAGCACCCGTCCGGGACAGGGGGCCTTCAACTATGGCTACACCTTC. Residues: CASTRPGQGAFNYGYTF.

This rearrangement joins TRBV19 to TRBJ1-1; no clear D gene. The CDR3 extends over 15 amino acids. Germline V gene lookup returns CDR1 LNHDA and CDR2 SQIVND (reference sequence). V was trimmed by 4 bases and J by 1 base, leaving 13 bases between them. The CDR3 DNA follows: TGTGCCAGTAGTACTATCTCCCGACAGAACACTGAAGCTTTCTTT. Translation gives CASSTISRQNTEAFF.

The V gene is TRBV2, the J gene TRBJ1-5, with unresolved D. The V gene's germline CDR1 is SNHLY and CDR2 FYNNEI. The CDR3 extends over 15 amino acids. V lost 0 bases and J lost 0, with 6 bases in between. The CDR3, as DNA: TGTGCCAGCAGTGAAGCGTTCCATAGCAATCAGCCCCAGCATTTT. It yields the protein CASSEAFHSNQPQHF.

V usage is TRBV9 and J usage is TRBJ2-2; tentatively, D is TRBD2 (6 bases). With 2 bases removed from V and 7 bases from J, the gap between germline ends came to 9 bases. This CDR3 has 13 residues. Germline CDR1 SGDLS, CDR2 YYNGEE. CDR3 region: CASSVGSHGELFF. In DNA form, the CDR3 reads TGTGCCAGCAGCGTCGGGAGCCACGGGGAGCTGTTTTTT.

Concerning this clone itself: No conserved phenylalanine or tryptophan is present at the end of the CDR3, so a read error is the likely explanation. The chain links TRBV6-1 to TRBJ1-2; the match to TRBD1 covers 11 bases. The germline V gene has CDR1 MNHNS and CDR2 SASEGT. The V gene end was trimmed by 7 bases and the J gene end by 7 bases; junction bases not matched to a gene: 11. This CDR3 is built from 15 residues. The CDR3 DNA reads as TGTGCCAGCAACCTAGGACAGGGGGCGACCAGTGGCTACACCTCC. Translation: CASNLGQGATSGYTS.

The chain employs TRBV6-4 and TRBJ2-1, with 11 bases fitting TRBD2. V was pared by 2 bases and J by 5 bases, with 2 bases of the junction left unmatched. The germline CDR1 and CDR2 sequences are MRHNA and SNTAGT. CDR3 length equals 15 residues. CDR3 residues: CASSDGTSGHNEQFF. CDR3 in DNA: TGTGCCAGCAGTGACGGGACTAGCGGTCACAATGAGCAGTTCTTC.

This chain connects TRBV28 to TRBJ2-1; weak D call: TRBD2 (6 bases). Trimming removed 6 bases at V and 4 bases at J, with 16 bases between. From germline, CDR1 is MDHEN and CDR2 SYDVKM. The CDR3 contains 15 residues. DNA for the CDR3: TGTGCCAGCAGGGCCCGTAGCGGCCCTTACAATGAGCAGTTCTTC. Translation gives CASRARSGPYNEQFF. The entire variable domain, with the rest obtained from reference TRBV28 and TRBJ2-1, is as follows: DVKVTQSSRYLVKRTGEKVFLECVQDMDHENMFWYRQDPGLGLRLIYFSYDVKMKEKGDIPEGYSVSREKKERFSLILESASTNQTSMYLCASRARSGPYNEQFFGPGTRLTVL.

The chain joins TRBV2 to TRBJ1-2; unclear D gene. This CDR3 spans 14 amino acids. CDR1 is SNHLY, CDR2 FYNNEI, per germline. V lost 3 bases and J lost 1, with 9 bases in between. The CDR3 nucleotides read TGTGCCAGCAGTGACAGGCTCCTTAACTATGGCTACACCTTC. Protein sequence: CASSDRLLNYGYTF.

The chain couples TRBV10-2 to TRBJ2-1; 7 bases fit TRBD2. The germline V gene has CDR1 WSHSY and CDR2 SAAADI. V lost 8 bases, J lost 3 bases, and 7 bases stayed unmatched. The CDR3 runs 14 residues. Here the CDR3 DNA reads TGCGCCAGCCGACAGCGGGGAAGCTACAATGAGCAGTTCTTC. Translated: CASRQRGSYNEQFF.

J is TRBJ2-1 and V is TRBV13; 8 positions match TRBD2. CDR3 size: 13 residues. Looked up from germline, CDR1 is PRHDT and CDR2 is FYEKMQ (reference sequence). V gave up 5 bases and J gave up 10 bases; unmatched junction bases: 7. The CDR3 DNA follows: TGTGCCAGCAGCCCGCCTAGCGGGTTAGAGCAGTTCTTC. This sequence encodes CASSPPSGLEQFF.

This rearrangement joins TRBV7-8 to TRBJ2-1; perhaps TRBD1 as D (5 bases). V shed 5 bases and J shed 3 bases, with 8 bases lying between them. The CDR3 sequence is 13 residues long. Germline V gene lookup returns CDR1 SGHVS and CDR2 FQNEAQ. CDR3 nucleotides: TGTGCCAGCAGCCTAGACAGCTACAATGAGCAGTTCTTC. As protein: CASSLDSYNEQFF.

V gene TRBV10-3 combines with J gene TRBJ2-7; possibly TRBD2 for D (5 bases). The germline CDR1 and CDR2 sequences are ENHRY and SYGVKD. The CDR3 has 12 amino acids. V lost 4 bases and J lost 7, with 11 bases in between. The CDR3 DNA is TGTGCCATCAGTGGGACGACGGGGGAGCAGTACTTC. The encoded protein is CAISGTTGEQYF.

This clone is a singleton in its sample. This chain joins TRBV6-1 and TRBJ1-2; D gene uncertain. Germline CDR1 and CDR2: MNHNS and SASEGT. V lost 1 base, J lost 0 bases, and 6 bases lay in between. The CDR3 covers 14 residues. CDR3 amino acids: CASSEVQTNYGYTF. The CDR3 nucleotides read TGTGCCAGCAGTGAAGTCCAGACTAACTATGGCTACACCTTC.